This T cell receptor beta chain was retrieved from a study of blood T cells in healthy people across ages. The CDR3 length is 13 residues. Per the germline V gene, CDR1 is SGHVS and CDR2 is FQNEAQ. This clonotype occurred a few times. At one end, the junction sequence differs from germline, possibly due to a read error. The authors ran a second PCR of roughly 7 to 11 cycles using a sample-barcoded 5' primer and a J-beta primer mix. MiXCR, applied by TCRdb to the 5' RACE reads, yields one record per CDR3 protein. Found here are more than 650,000 distinct CDR3 sequences, about a fifth of them singletons; the top ten hold about 20%.

V gene TRBV7-8 combines with J gene TRBJ1-2; the D gene is possibly TRBD1 (6 bases). This receptor was obtained from a man in his 70s in good health. The sample comprised blood. This chain's CDR3 is CASSVDRSHGYTF. The CDR3 DNA sequence: TGTGCCAGCAGCGTTGACAGGAGTCATGGTTACACCTTC.